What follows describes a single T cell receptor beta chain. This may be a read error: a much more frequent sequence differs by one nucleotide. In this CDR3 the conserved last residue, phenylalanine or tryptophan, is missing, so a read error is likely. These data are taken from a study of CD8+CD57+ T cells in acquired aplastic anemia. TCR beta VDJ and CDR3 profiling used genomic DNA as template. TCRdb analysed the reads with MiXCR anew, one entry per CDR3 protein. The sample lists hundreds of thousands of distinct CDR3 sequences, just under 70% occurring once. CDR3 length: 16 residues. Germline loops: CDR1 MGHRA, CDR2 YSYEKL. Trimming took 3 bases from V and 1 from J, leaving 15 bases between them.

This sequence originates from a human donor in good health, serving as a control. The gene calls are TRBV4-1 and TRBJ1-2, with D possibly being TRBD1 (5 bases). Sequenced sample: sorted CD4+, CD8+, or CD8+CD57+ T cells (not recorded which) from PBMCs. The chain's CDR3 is CASSHLDSSRNYGYTL. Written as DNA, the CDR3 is TGCGCCAGCAGCCATCTAGACAGTTCCCGTAACTATGGCTACACCCTC.